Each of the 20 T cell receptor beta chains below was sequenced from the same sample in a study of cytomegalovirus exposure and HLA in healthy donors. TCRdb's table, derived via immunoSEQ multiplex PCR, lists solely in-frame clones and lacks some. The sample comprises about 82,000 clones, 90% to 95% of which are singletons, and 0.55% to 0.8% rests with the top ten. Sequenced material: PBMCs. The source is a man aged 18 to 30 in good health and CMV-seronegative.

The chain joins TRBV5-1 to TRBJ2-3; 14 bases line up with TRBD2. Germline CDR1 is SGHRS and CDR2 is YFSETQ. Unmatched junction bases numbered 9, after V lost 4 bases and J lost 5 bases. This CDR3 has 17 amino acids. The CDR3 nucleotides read TGCGCCAGCAGCAAGCTTGGACTAGCGGGAGGTTTAGATACGCAGTATTTT. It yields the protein CASSKLGLAGGLDTQYF.

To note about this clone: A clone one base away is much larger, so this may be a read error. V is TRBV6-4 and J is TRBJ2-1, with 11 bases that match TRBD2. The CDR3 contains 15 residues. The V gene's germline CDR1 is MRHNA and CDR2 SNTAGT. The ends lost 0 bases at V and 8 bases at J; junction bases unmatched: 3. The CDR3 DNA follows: TGTGCCAGCAGTGACTCTAGCGGGGGGGCCGATGAGCAGTTCTTC. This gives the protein CASSDSSGGADEQFF.

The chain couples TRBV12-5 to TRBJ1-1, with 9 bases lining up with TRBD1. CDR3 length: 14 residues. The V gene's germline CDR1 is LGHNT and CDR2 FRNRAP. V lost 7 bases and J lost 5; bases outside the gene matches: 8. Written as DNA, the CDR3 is TGTGCTAGTGCTATTAACAGGGGGCAAACTGAAGCTTTCTTT. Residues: CASAINRGQTEAFF.

The CDR3 region is CAISGGGARYNEKLFF. As DNA, the CDR3 is TGTGCCATCAGTGGTGGGGGGGCCCGATATAATGAAAAACTGTTTTTT. The chain carries TRBV10-3 and TRBJ1-4; a weak D match, TRBD1 (6 bases). Germline CDR1 reads ENHRY; CDR2 reads SYGVKD. V lost 4 bases to trimming and J lost 4 bases, with 16 bases between them. The CDR3 covers 16 residues.

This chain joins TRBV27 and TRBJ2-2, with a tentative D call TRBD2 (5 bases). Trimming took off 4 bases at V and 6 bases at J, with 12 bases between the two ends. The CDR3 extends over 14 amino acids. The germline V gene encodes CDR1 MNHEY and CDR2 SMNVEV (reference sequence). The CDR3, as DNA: TGTGCCAGCAGTTCCCCGACGGAGGCCGGGGAGCTGTTTTTT. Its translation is CASSSPTEAGELFF.

The CDR3 region is CSVGGSGSATNEKLFF. The CDR3 DNA is TGCAGCGTTGGTGGATCGGGGAGCGCAACTAATGAAAAACTGTTTTTT. The chain recombines TRBV29-1 with TRBJ1-4; D not resolved. The CDR3 consists of 16 residues. The germline V gene encodes CDR1 SQVTM and CDR2 ANQGSEA. V was cut by 4 bases and J by 0 bases, with 15 bases left in between.

The CDR3 region has the DNA TGTGCCAGCAGCCCAAGGACTACTCAAGAGACCCAGTACTTC. It specifies CASSPRTTQETQYF. This sequence joins TRBV11-2 and TRBJ2-5; D perhaps matches TRBD2 (6 bases). This CDR3 is built from 14 residues. Germline CDR1 and CDR2: SGHAT and FQNNGV. Trimming took 5 bases from V and 2 from J, leaving 12 bases between them.

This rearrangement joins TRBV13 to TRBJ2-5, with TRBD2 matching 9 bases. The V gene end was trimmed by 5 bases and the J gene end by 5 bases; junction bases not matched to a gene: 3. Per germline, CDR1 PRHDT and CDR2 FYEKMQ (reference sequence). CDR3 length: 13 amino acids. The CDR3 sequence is CASSGTSLETQYF. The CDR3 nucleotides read TGTGCCAGCAGCGGGACTAGCTTGGAGACCCAGTACTTC.

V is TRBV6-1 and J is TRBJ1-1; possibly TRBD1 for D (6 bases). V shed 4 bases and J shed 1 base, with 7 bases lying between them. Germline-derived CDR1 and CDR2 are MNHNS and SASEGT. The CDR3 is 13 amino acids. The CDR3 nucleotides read TGTGCCAGCAGTGGGGACACGAACACTGAAGCTTTCTTT. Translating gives CASSGDTNTEAFF.

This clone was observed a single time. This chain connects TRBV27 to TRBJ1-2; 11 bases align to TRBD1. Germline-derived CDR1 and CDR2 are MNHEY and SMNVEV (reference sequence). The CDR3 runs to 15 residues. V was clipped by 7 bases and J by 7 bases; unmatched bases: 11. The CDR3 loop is CASTPFKGQGGGYTF. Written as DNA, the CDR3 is TGTGCCAGCACTCCTTTTAAGGGACAGGGGGGTGGCTACACCTTC.

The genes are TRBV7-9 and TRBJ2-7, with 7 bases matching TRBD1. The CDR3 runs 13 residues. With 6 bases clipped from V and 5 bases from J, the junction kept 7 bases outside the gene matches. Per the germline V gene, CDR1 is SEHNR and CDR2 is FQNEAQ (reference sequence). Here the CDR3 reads CASRVRGRDEQYF. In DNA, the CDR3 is TGTGCCAGCAGAGTGAGGGGGCGCGACGAGCAGTACTTC.

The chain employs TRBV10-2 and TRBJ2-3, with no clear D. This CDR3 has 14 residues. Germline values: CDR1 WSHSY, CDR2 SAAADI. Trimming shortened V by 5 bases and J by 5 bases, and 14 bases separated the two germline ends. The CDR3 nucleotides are TGCGCCAGCAGTCCGAATGTACTGGTAGATACGCAGTATTTT. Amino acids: CASSPNVLVDTQYF.

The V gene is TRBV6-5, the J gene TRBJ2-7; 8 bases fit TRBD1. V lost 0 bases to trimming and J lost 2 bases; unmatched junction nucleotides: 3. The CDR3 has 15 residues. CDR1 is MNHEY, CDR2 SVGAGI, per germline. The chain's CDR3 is CASSYSGTGTYEQYF. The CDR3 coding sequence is TGTGCCAGCAGTTACTCAGGGACAGGCACCTACGAGCAGTACTTC.

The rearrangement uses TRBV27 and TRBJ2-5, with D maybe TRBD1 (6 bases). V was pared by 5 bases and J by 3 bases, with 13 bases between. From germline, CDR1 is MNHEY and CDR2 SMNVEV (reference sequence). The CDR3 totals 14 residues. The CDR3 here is CASSPLDSEETQYF. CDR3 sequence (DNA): TGTGCCAGCAGTCCCCTGGACAGTGAAGAGACCCAGTACTTC.

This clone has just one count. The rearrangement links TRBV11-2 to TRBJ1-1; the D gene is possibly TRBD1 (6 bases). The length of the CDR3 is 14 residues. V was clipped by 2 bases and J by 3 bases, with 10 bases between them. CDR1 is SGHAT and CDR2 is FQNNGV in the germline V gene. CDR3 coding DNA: TGTGCCAGCAGCTTACGGGGGGCCGACACTGAAGCTTTCTTT. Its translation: CASSLRGADTEAFF.

The CDR3 region is CASSLDKGGTVEKLFF. CDR3 coding DNA: TGCGCCAGCAGCTTGGACAAAGGGGGGACAGTCGAAAAACTGTTTTTT. The gene calls are TRBV5-1 and TRBJ1-4; 7 nucleotides agree with TRBD1. The V segment lost 0 bases and the J segment 8 bases; nucleotides outside the gene matches: 10. The germline CDR1 and CDR2 sequences are SGHRS and YFSETQ. This CDR3 comprises 16 residues.

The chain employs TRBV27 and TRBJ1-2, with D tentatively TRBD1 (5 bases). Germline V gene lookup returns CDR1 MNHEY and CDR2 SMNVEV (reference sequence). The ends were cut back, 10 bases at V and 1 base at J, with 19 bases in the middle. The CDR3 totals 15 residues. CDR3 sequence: CATRTDSDNNYGYTF. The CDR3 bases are TGTGCCACCAGAACCGACAGCGACAATAACTATGGCTACACCTTC.

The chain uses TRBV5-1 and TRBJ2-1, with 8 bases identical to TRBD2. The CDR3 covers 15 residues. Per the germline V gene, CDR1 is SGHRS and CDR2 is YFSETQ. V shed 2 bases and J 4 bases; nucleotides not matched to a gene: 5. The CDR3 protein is CASSFVTGGYNEQFF. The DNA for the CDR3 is TGCGCCAGCAGCTTCGTAACGGGAGGGTACAATGAGCAGTTCTTC.

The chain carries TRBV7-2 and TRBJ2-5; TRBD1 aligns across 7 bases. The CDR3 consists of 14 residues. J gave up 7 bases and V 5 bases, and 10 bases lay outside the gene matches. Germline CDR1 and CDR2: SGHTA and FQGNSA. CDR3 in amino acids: CASSRTGQLGTQYF. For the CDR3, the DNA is TGTGCCAGCAGCAGGACAGGCCAGCTGGGGACCCAGTACTTC.

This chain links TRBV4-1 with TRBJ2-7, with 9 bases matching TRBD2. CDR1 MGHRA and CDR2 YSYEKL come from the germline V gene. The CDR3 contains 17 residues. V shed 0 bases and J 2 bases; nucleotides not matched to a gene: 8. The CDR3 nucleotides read TGCGCCAGCAGCCAAGACATACAGCGGGGGGCCCCCTACGAGCAGTACTTC. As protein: CASSQDIQRGAPYEQYF.